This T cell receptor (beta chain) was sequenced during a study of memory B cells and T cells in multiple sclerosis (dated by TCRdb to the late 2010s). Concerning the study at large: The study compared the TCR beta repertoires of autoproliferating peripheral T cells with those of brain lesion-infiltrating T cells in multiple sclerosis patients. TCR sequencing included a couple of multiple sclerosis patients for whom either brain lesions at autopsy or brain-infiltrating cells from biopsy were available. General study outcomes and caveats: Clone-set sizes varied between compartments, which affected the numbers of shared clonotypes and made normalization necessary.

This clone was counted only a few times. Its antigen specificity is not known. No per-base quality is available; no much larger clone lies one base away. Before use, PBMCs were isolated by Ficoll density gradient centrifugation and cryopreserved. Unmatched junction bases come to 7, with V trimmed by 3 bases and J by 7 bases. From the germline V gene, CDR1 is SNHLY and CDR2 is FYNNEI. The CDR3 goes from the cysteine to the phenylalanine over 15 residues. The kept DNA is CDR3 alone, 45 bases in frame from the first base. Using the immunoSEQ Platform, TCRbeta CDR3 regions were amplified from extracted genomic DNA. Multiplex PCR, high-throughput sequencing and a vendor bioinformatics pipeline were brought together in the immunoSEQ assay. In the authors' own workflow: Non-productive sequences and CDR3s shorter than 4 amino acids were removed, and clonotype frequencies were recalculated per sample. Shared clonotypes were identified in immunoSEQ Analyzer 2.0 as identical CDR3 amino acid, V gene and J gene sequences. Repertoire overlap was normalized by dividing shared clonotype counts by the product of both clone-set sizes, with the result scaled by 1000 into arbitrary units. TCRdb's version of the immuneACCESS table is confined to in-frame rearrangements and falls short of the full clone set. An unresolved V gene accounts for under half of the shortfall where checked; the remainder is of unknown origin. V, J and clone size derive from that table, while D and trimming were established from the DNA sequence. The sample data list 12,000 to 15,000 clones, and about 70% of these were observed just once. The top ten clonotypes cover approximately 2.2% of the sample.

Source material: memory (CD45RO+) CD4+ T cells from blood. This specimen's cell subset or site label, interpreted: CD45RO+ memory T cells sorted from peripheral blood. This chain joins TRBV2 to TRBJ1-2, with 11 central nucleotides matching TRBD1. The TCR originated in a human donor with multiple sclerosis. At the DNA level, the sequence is TGTGCCAGCAGTGACCGGACAGGGGGCGCGTCTGGCTACACCTTC. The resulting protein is CASSDRTGGASGYTF. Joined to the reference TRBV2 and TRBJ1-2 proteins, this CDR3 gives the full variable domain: EPEVTQTPSHQVTQMGQEVILRCVPISNHLYFYWYRQILGQKVEFLVSFYNNEISEKSEIFDDQFSVERPDGSNFTLKIRSTKLEDSAMYFCASSDRTGGASGYTFGSGTRLTVV.